The 15 T cell receptor beta chains reported below all come from one sample, sequenced in a study of blood T cell repertoires in COVID-19. Some clones are missing from TCRdb's copy, which holds only in-frame ones; the method was immunoSEQ multiplex PCR. The table lists under 200,000 clones, 82% of them singletons. The material sequenced was peripheral blood. The receptors here all came from a woman in her fifties or sixties with COVID-19, enrolled during active disease.

The rearrangement links TRBV29-1 to TRBJ2-2; D uncertain. Trimming took 6 bases from V and 4 from J, leaving 12 bases between them. The CDR3 contains 13 residues. Germline assignment: CDR1 SQVTM and CDR2 ANQGSEA. The CDR3 DNA follows: TGCAGCGTCTCCCGGGTCATCACCGGGGAGCTGTTTTTT. Protein: CSVSRVITGELFF.

This chain connects TRBV7-6 to TRBJ2-2; 7 nucleotides align to TRBD2. Trimming removed 2 bases from V and 2 bases from J; junction bases left unmatched: 2. Germline V CDR1 and CDR2: SGHVS, FNYEAQ. The CDR3 has 15 amino acids. CDR3 sequence: CASSLRGGNTGELFF. The CDR3 DNA sequence: TGTGCCAGCAGCTTACGCGGGGGTAACACCGGGGAGCTGTTTTTT. Full variable domain (outside the CDR3, taken from reference TRBV7-6 and TRBJ2-2): GAGVSQSPRYKVTKRGQDVALRCDPISGHVSLYWYRQALGQGPEFLTYFNYEAQQDKSGLPNDRFSAERPEGSISTLTIQRTEQRDSAMYRCASSLRGGNTGELFFGEGSRLTVL.

This clone was observed once. The rearrangement links TRBV19 to TRBJ1-3; 8 bases are a match to TRBD1. V dropped 8 bases and J dropped 2; count of bases not matched to a gene: 14. There are 17 residues in the CDR3. CDR1 and CDR2 from the germline V gene are LNHDA and SQIVND (reference sequence). CDR3 protein: CASRRGQQGVAGNTIYF. DNA for the CDR3: TGTGCCAGTCGTCGAGGACAACAGGGGGTTGCTGGAAACACCATATATTTT.

This clone has only a few counts. The rearrangement joins TRBV29-1 to TRBJ2-7; 12 bases agree with TRBD1. The germline gives CDR1 SQVTM, CDR2 ANQGSEA. J lost 6 bases, V lost 6 bases, and 6 bases had no gene match. The CDR3 spans 13 residues. The CDR3 loop is CSVVTGQGAEQYF. The CDR3 DNA sequence: TGCAGCGTCGTCACGGGACAGGGGGCCGAGCAGTACTTC.

The rearrangement uses TRBV19 and TRBJ1-2, with a weak D call TRBD1 (6 bases). Germline CDR1 and CDR2: LNHDA and SQIVND (reference sequence). CDR3 length: 17 residues. V lost 7 bases and J lost 0, with 21 bases in between. The CDR3: CASTGKQGLSANYGYTF. Written as DNA, the CDR3 is TGTGCCAGTACCGGCAAACAGGGTTTGTCGGCTAACTATGGCTACACCTTC.

The chain employs TRBV15 and TRBJ1-2; TRBD1 matches 8 bases. Germline V gene data show CDR1 as LNHNV and CDR2 as YYDKDF (reference sequence). J was trimmed by 2 bases and V by 5 bases; bases with no gene match: 7. The CDR3 has 15 amino acids. The CDR3 coding sequence is TGTGCCACCAGCGATTACAGGGGGACCAACTATGGCTACACCTTC. Translated: CATSDYRGTNYGYTF.

The J gene is TRBJ1-5, the V gene TRBV27, with TRBD1 matching over 8 bases. Germline loops: CDR1 MNHEY, CDR2 SMNVEV (reference sequence). Losses at the gene ends were 6 bases for V and 6 bases for J; bases not matched to a gene: 7. This CDR3 contains 14 residues. The CDR3 nucleotides are TGTGCCAGCAGGCGGGCAGGGGGCTCTCAGCCCCAGCATTTT. Its translation: CASRRAGGSQPQHF.

The table lists this clone with many counts. The chain uses TRBV2 and TRBJ1-2, with D unresolved. From germline, CDR1 is SNHLY and CDR2 FYNNEI. V lost 0 bases to trimming and J lost 4 bases, with 9 bases between them. CDR3 length: 14 residues. CDR3 protein: CASSEASGSYGYTF. CDR3 coding DNA: TGTGCCAGCAGTGAAGCCTCCGGGTCCTATGGCTACACCTTC.

The chain is built from TRBV27 and TRBJ2-7, with TRBD1 matching over 7 bases. V was clipped by 5 bases and J by 0 bases; unmatched bases: 10. Looked up from germline, CDR1 is MNHEY and CDR2 is SMNVEV (reference sequence). The CDR3 extends over 16 amino acids. The CDR3 nucleotides are TGTGCCAGCAGTACTTCCGGGACAGTTGACTCCTACGAGCAGTACTTC. Its translation: CASSTSGTVDSYEQYF.

The rearrangement joins TRBV7-2 to TRBJ1-1, with D tentatively TRBD1 (5 bases). V lost 5 bases and J 5 bases, leaving 21 bases between the germline ends. This CDR3 is built from 16 residues. Germline V gives CDR1 SGHTA, CDR2 FQGNSA. The DNA of the CDR3 is TGTGCCAGCAGCCGGGACTCGGGGGGAGCGGGGACTGAAGCTTTCTTT. It translates to CASSRDSGGAGTEAFF.

The CDR3 nucleotides read TGTGCCAGCAGCAGGACAGGGCCCTACGAGCAGTACTTC. It encodes CASSRTGPYEQYF. The chain recombines TRBV5-5 with TRBJ2-7; 8 nucleotides line up with TRBD1. V lost 4 bases and J lost 2; bases outside the gene matches: 2. CDR1 is SGHKS, CDR2 YYEKEE, per germline (reference sequence). There are 13 residues in the CDR3.

The genes are TRBV27 and TRBJ2-7; 11 nucleotides line up with TRBD2. This CDR3 comprises 16 residues. CDR1 and CDR2 (germline): MNHEY, SMNVEV (reference sequence). Losses at the gene ends were 6 bases for V and 3 bases for J; bases not matched to a gene: 10. The CDR3 sequence: CASRRLAGGQGYEQYV. As DNA, the CDR3 is TGTGCCAGCAGGAGATTAGCGGGGGGGCAAGGCTACGAGCAGTACGTC.

The gene calls are TRBV19 and TRBJ1-5; D is uncertain. CDR3 length: 14 residues. Germline V gives CDR1 LNHDA, CDR2 SQIVND (reference sequence). V lost 3 bases, J lost 3 bases, and 9 bases lay in between. The CDR3: CASSIGGFNQPQHF. The CDR3 DNA reads as TGTGCCAGTAGTATCGGCGGATTCAATCAGCCCCAGCATTTT.

The chain has TRBV29-1 and TRBJ1-5; D is possibly TRBD1 (6 bases). The germline V gene encodes CDR1 SQVTM and CDR2 ANQGSEA. CDR3 length: 12 amino acids. The V end was cut by 6 bases, the J end by 2 bases, with 8 bases between. The CDR3 spells CSVRQGNQPQHF. The CDR3 nucleotides read TGCAGCGTCAGACAGGGCAATCAGCCCCAGCATTTT.

The chain uses TRBV28 and TRBJ1-2, with TRBD1 matching 8 bases. J gave up 7 bases and V 4 bases, and 23 bases lay outside the gene matches. CDR1 is MDHEN, CDR2 SYDVKM, per germline. The CDR3 has 19 residues. The CDR3: CASSSDTRGPETLFIGYTF. CDR3 DNA: TGTGCCAGCAGTTCAGACACCAGGGGGCCGGAAACTCTATTCATTGGCTACACCTTC.